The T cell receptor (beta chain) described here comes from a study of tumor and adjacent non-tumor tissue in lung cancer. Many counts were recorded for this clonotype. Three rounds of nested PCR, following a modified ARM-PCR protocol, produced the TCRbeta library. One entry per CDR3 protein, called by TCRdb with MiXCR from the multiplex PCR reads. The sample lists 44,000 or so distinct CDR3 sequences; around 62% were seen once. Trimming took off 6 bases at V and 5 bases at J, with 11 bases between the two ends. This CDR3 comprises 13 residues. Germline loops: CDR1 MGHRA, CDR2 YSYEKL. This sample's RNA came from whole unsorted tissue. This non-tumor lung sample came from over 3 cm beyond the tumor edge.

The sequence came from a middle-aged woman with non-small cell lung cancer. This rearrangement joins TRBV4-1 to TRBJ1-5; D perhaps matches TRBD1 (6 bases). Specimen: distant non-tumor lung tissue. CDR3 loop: CASSVQGDQPQHF. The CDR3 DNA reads TGCGCCAGCAGTGTACAGGGTGATCAGCCCCAGCATTTT.